The clone carrying this T cell receptor (beta chain) turned up a few times. Under the authors' procedure: For nucleated cells, counts were estimated from reference gene primer amplification. The repertoire was sequenced with immunoSEQ multiplex PCR; TCRdb's copy has only in-frame clones and lacks some. The V and J calls and clone size were taken over from that table, and D and trimming were inferred from the DNA. The sample carries about 300,000 clones, about 90% recorded once. Germline V gene data show CDR1 as SEHNR and CDR2 as FQNEAQ (reference sequence). Trimming took off 3 bases at V and 5 bases at J, with 13 bases between the two ends. The CDR3 sequence is 15 residues long. The data were obtained in a study of blood T cell repertoires in COVID-19. In the study overall: The samples span acute and convalescent COVID-19 from the United States, Italy and Spain. The cDNA or gDNA used as material had been derived from T cells, B-cell-depleted T cells, or PBMCs.

Patients at the Seattle site were enrolled during active infection and followed longitudinally. The source is a woman in her forties or fifties with COVID-19, enrolled during active disease. Sequencing was performed on peripheral blood. V and J are TRBV7-9 and TRBJ2-2, with D perhaps TRBD1 (5 bases). The CDR3 here is CASSFPQTVTGELFF. In DNA, the CDR3 is TGTGCCAGCAGCTTTCCCCAGACAGTTACCGGGGAGCTGTTTTTT.